What follows is one T cell receptor (beta chain) and its context. These data are taken from a study of T cell responses to AZD1222 COVID-19 vaccine. The protocol was immunoSEQ multiplex PCR, while the TCRdb copy is restricted to in-frame clones and leaves out a portion. The data hold about 95,000 clones, with roughly 91% observed a single time. Germline V gene data show CDR1 as MNHEY and CDR2 as SVGAGI. The V end was cut by 1 base, the J end by 11 bases, with 11 bases between. This CDR3 is built from 12 residues. Sequenced material: peripheral blood, taken on day 0 of AZD1222 vaccination. This receptor was taken from an adult in good health. This chain joins TRBV6-5 and TRBJ1-1, with D tentatively TRBD1 (6 bases). The CDR3 sequence: CASSYLQGTAFF. The CDR3 nucleotides read TGTGCCAGCAGTTACTTACAGGGTACGGCTTTCTTT.